Listed below are T cell receptor beta chains from one sample, sequenced in a study of memory CD8 T cells in hepatitis C reinfection. The repertoire was sequenced with immunoSEQ multiplex PCR; TCRdb's copy has only in-frame clones and lacks some. The table includes approximately 46,000 clones, roughly nine tenths detected once. Sequencing was done on a sample of naive CD8+ T cells sorted from blood. The receptors stem from a man aged 18 to 29 with hepatitis C virus infection. CDR3s include the opening cysteine and the closing phenylalanine or tryptophan. Fields, in order: clone size, V gene, J gene, D gene, CDR3 DNA, CDR3 protein. D genes are given only for firm matches. The listing skips clone size in some rows; elsewhere it reads once, few, many or a size class.

abundance: NA
v_gene: TRBV5-4
j_gene: TRBJ2-7
d_gene: TRBD2
CDR3nt: TGTGCCAGCAGTTCGACTAGCGCCATCTCCTACGAGCAGTACTTC
CDR3aa: CASSSTSAISYEQYF

abundance: NA
v_gene: TRBV19
j_gene: TRBJ1-4
d_gene: NA
CDR3nt: TGTGCCAGTAGTATTCCCTCCCGGCAGGGTGGAAATGAAAAACTGTTTTTT
CDR3aa: CASSIPSRQGGNEKLFF

abundance: NA
v_gene: TRBV27
j_gene: TRBJ2-5
d_gene: NA
CDR3nt: TGTGCCAGCAGCCCCGAGGGTGAAGAGACCCAGTACTTC
CDR3aa: CASSPEGEETQYF

abundance: NA
v_gene: TRBV11-3
j_gene: TRBJ2-3
d_gene: NA
CDR3nt: TGTGCCAGCAGCTCGTCTGGGCCCGACACAGATACGCAGTATTTT
CDR3aa: CASSSSGPDTDTQYF

abundance: few
v_gene: TRBV4-1
j_gene: TRBJ1-1
d_gene: NA
CDR3nt: TGCGCCAGCAGCCAAGCGACAAGTCGTATGAACACTGAAGCTTTCTTT
CDR3aa: CASSQATSRMNTEAFF

abundance: NA
v_gene: TRBV29-1
j_gene: TRBJ2-3
d_gene: TRBD2
CDR3nt: TGCAGCGTCGGACTAGCGGGAGTAATTGCAGATACGCAGTATTTT
CDR3aa: CSVGLAGVIADTQYF

abundance: NA
v_gene: TRBV2
j_gene: TRBJ1-2
d_gene: TRBD1
CDR3nt: TGTGCCAGCTATGAAGGGACAGGGTTAAGCTATGGCTACACCTTC
CDR3aa: CASYEGTGLSYGYTF

abundance: NA
v_gene: TRBV4-1
j_gene: TRBJ2-3
d_gene: NA
CDR3nt: TGCGCCAGCAGCCAAGAGGGTGGCAGGGGAAGTTCGGATACGCAGTATTTT
CDR3aa: CASSQEGGRGSSDTQYF

abundance: NA
v_gene: TRBV7-9
j_gene: TRBJ2-1
d_gene: TRBD2
CDR3nt: TGTGCCAGCCCTCTGGGAACTAGCGGGAGCGGGCCCTACAATGAGCAGTTCTTC
CDR3aa: CASPLGTSGSGPYNEQFF

abundance: few
v_gene: TRBV19
j_gene: TRBJ2-1
d_gene: TRBD2
CDR3nt: TGTGCCAGTAGTTTAGCGGGAGGGCCGGATGAGCAGTTCTTC
CDR3aa: CASSLAGGPDEQFF

abundance: few
v_gene: TRBV13
j_gene: TRBJ1-1
d_gene: TRBD1
CDR3nt: TGTGCCAGCAGCTTGGGGACAGGGGACACTGAAGCTTTCTTT
CDR3aa: CASSLGTGDTEAFF

abundance: NA
v_gene: TRBV7-2
j_gene: TRBJ1-5
d_gene: NA
CDR3nt: TGTGCCAGCAGCCCGTGGGGGGGAAGTAATCAGCCCCAGCATTTT
CDR3aa: CASSPWGGSNQPQHF

abundance: few
v_gene: TRBV2
j_gene: TRBJ1-2
d_gene: TRBD1
CDR3nt: TGTGCCAGCATAAAACAGGGGGCGCGTGGCTACACCTTC
CDR3aa: CASIKQGARGYTF

abundance: NA
v_gene: TRBV6-5
j_gene: TRBJ2-1
d_gene: TRBD2
CDR3nt: TGTGCCAGCAGTTACTCACTAGCGGGAGCGTCCAATGAGCAGTTCTTC
CDR3aa: CASSYSLAGASNEQFF

abundance: NA
v_gene: TRBV19
j_gene: TRBJ2-1
d_gene: NA
CDR3nt: TGTGCCAGTAGTATAGTGGCTAGTCCCTACAATGAGCAGTTCTTC
CDR3aa: CASSIVASPYNEQFF

abundance: NA
v_gene: TRBV4-1
j_gene: TRBJ2-7
d_gene: NA
CDR3nt: TGCGCCAGCAGCCAAGAGGGGGGGCGTTACGAGCAGTACTTC
CDR3aa: CASSQEGGRYEQYF

abundance: NA
v_gene: TRBV9
j_gene: TRBJ1-1
d_gene: TRBD1
CDR3nt: TGTGCCAGCAGCGCTTCGGGGACAGGGAGCCCTGAAGCTTTCTTT
CDR3aa: CASSASGTGSPEAFF

abundance: NA
v_gene: TRBV15
j_gene: TRBJ1-4
d_gene: NA
CDR3nt: TGTGCCACAGGAACCTACGGGGATGAAAAACTGTTTTTT
CDR3aa: CATGTYGDEKLFF

abundance: NA
v_gene: TRBV4-1
j_gene: TRBJ1-2
d_gene: NA
CDR3nt: TGCGCCAGCAGCCCTGACAGCTATGGCTACACCTTC
CDR3aa: CASSPDSYGYTF

abundance: NA
v_gene: TRBV9
j_gene: TRBJ2-7
d_gene: TRBD2
CDR3nt: TGTGCCAGCAGCGTAGGGGGAGCGGGAGAGCAGTACTTC
CDR3aa: CASSVGGAGEQYF

abundance: NA
v_gene: TRBV7-2
j_gene: TRBJ1-2
d_gene: TRBD1
CDR3nt: TGTGCCAGCAGCCTCTCGTATCCGGGACAGGGGGATCCCAACTATGGCTACACCTTC
CDR3aa: CASSLSYPGQGDPNYGYTF

abundance: NA
v_gene: TRBV4-1
j_gene: TRBJ2-6
d_gene: NA
CDR3nt: TGCGCCAGCAGCCAAGATCAGGGCACCGGGGCCAACGTCCTGACTTTC
CDR3aa: CASSQDQGTGANVLTF

abundance: NA
v_gene: TRBV7-9
j_gene: TRBJ2-3
d_gene: TRBD2
CDR3nt: TGTGCCAGTCGCGACCGTAGCGGGAGCGGTGGAGATACGCAGTATTTT
CDR3aa: CASRDRSGSGGDTQYF

abundance: NA
v_gene: TRBV18
j_gene: TRBJ2-5
d_gene: NA
CDR3nt: TGTGCCAGCTCACCAACGGCAGGGTACCAAGAGACCCAGTACTTC
CDR3aa: CASSPTAGYQETQYF

abundance: NA
v_gene: TRBV14
j_gene: TRBJ2-7
d_gene: TRBD1
CDR3nt: TGTGCCAGCAGCCGGAGCGGGACAGGGTTCGACGAGCAGTACTTC
CDR3aa: CASSRSGTGFDEQYF

abundance: NA
v_gene: TRBV29-1
j_gene: TRBJ2-7
d_gene: TRBD2
CDR3nt: TGCAGCGTTGAAGATCGAAGCGGGAGTGACTACGAGCAGTACTTC
CDR3aa: CSVEDRSGSDYEQYF

abundance: NA
v_gene: TRBV11-2
j_gene: TRBJ2-1
d_gene: NA
CDR3nt: TGTGCCAGCAGCTTAGGGCATGGGGCCGTGCAGTTCTTC
CDR3aa: CASSLGHGAVQFF